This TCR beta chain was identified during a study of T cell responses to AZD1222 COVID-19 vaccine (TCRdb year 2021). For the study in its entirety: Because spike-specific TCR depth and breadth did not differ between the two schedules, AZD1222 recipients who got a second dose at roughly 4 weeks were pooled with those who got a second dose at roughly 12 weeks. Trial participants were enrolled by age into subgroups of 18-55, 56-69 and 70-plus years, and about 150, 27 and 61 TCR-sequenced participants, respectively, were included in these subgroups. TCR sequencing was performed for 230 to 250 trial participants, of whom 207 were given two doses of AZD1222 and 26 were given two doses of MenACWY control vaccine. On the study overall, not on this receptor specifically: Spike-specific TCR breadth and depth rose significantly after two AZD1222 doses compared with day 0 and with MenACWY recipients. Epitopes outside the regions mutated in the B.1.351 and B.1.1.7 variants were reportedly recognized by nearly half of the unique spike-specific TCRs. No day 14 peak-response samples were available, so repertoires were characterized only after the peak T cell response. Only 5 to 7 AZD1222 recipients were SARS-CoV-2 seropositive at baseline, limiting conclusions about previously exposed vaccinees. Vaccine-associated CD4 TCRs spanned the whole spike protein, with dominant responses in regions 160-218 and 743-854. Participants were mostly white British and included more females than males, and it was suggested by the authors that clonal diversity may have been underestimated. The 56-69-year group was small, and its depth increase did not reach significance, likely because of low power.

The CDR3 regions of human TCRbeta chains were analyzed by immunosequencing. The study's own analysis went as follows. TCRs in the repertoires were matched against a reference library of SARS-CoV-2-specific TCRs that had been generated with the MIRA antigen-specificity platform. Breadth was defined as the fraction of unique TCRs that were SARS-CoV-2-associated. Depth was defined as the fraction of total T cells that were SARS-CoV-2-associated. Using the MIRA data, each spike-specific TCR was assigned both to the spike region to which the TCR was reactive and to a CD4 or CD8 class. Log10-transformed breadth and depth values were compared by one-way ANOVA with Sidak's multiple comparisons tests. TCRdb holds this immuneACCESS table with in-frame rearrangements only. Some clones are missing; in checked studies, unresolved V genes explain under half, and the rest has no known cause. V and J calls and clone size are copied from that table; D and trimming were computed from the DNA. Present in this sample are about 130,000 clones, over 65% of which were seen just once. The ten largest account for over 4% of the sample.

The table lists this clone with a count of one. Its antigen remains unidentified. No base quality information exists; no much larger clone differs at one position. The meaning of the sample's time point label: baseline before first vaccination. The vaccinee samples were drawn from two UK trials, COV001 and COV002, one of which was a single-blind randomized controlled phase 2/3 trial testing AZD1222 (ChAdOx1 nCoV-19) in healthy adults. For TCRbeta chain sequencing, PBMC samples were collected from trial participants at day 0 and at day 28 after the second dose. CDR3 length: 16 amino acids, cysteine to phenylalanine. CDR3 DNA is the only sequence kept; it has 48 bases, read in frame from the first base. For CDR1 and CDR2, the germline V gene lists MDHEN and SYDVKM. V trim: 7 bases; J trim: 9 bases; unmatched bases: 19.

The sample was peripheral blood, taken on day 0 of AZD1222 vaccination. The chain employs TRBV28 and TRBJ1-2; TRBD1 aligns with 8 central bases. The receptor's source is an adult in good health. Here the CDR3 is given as CASIPTGQGTLRSYTF. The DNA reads TGTGCCAGCATTCCCACAGGACAGGGAACCCTTCGGAGCTACACCTTC.